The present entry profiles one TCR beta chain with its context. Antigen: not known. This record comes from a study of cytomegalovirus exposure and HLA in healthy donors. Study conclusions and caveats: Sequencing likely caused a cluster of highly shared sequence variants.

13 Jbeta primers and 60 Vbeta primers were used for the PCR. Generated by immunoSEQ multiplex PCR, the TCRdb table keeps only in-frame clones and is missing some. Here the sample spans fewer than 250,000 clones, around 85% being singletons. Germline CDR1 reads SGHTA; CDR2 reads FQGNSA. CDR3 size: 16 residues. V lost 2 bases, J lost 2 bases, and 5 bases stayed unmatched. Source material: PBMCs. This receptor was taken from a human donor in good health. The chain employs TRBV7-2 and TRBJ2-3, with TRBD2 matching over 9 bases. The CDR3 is CASSLFPSGNTDTQYF. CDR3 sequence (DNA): TGTGCCAGCAGCTTATTTCCTAGCGGGAACACAGATACGCAGTATTTT.